The rows below give T cell receptor beta chains drawn from one sample of a study of blood T cells in healthy people across ages. TCRdb analysed the 5' RACE reads with MiXCR anew, one entry per CDR3 protein. The sample lists some 1,000,000 distinct CDR3 sequences, 20% to 25% occurring once. The same sample was also used in a study of T cells of mothers and their children.

Sequencing used blood. Receptor source: a girl aged 2 to 10 in good health. Each CDR3 is given with its conserved first and last residue. A D gene is named only where the DNA matches it firmly. Some rows mark clone size as missing; the rest say once, few, many or name a class of expanded clone.

size	V	D	J	DNA	CDR3
-	TRBV7-9	TRBD1	TRBJ2-7	TGTGCCAGCAGCATGCGACCGGGACAGGGTGTCCACGAGCAGTACTTC	CASSMRPGQGVHEQYF
few	TRBV12-3/TRBV12-4	TRBD2	TRBJ2-5	TGTGCCAGCAGTTTGCTCTGGGGGACTAGCGGTCACCAAGAGACCCAGTACTTC	CASSLLWGTSGHQETQYF
-	TRBV27	-	TRBJ2-7	TGTGCCAGCAAAATAACTGGGAGCTACGAGCAGTACTTC	CASKITGSYEQYF
few	TRBV11-2	-	TRBJ1-6	TGTGCCAGCAGCTTAGAGTTAGCACCACCCCTCCACTTT	CASSLELAPPLHF
-	TRBV3-1	TRBD2	TRBJ2-5	TGTGCCAGCAGCCAAGAAGTAGCGGGGGCCCTGGAGACCCAGTACTTC	CASSQEVAGALETQYF
-	TRBV5-1	-	TRBJ2-1	TGCGCCAGCAGCCGAGACGTAAGCTCCTACAATGAGCAGTTCTTC	CASSRDVSSYNEQFF
few	TRBV29-1	-	TRBJ1-4	TGCAGCGTTTTGGCAGGAGGGTCTGAAAAACTGTTTTTT	CSVLAGGSEKLFF
-	TRBV6-5	-	TRBJ2-1	TGTGCCAGCACCCAAATGACCAGCGGAACCCGCAATGAGCAGTTCTTC	CASTQMTSGTRNEQFF
few	TRBV29-1	-	TRBJ2-7	TGCAGCGTTGGATGGTCAGGGGCCTACGAGCAGTACTTC	CSVGWSGAYEQYF
few	TRBV29-1	TRBD1	TRBJ2-7	TGCAGCGTTGAAGGGAGACAGGGGGCCGCCTACGAGCAGTACTTC	CSVEGRQGAAYEQYF
-	TRBV20-1	-	TRBJ2-4	TGCAGTGCTAGAGTTGATCGGATGGTCAAAAACATTCAGTACTTC	CSARVDRMVKNIQYF
few	TRBV11-3	-	TRBJ2-5	TGTGCCAGCAGCTTAGGAGAACCAGAGACCCAGTACTTC	CASSLGEPETQYF
few	TRBV20-1	-	TRBJ2-7	TGCAGTGTTAGGGCGGAGGGGGACTACGAGCAGTACTTC	CSVRAEGDYEQYF
few	TRBV4-1	-	TRBJ2-1	TGCGCCAGCAGCCAAGCTATTGCGGTTGATGCCTACAATGAGCAGTTCTTC	CASSQAIAVDAYNEQFF
-	TRBV4-3	-	TRBJ2-7	TGCGCCAGCAACCAAGATCAGGGCTCCTACGAGCAGTACTTC	CASNQDQGSYEQYF
many	TRBV7-2	-	TRBJ2-7	TGTGCCAGCAGCTTGGGATCAGGGCCCTACGAGCAGTACTTC	CASSLGSGPYEQYF
-	TRBV21-1	-	TRBJ1-5	TGTGCCAGCAGCAAAGCTGGCCGCGGTCCCAATCAGCCCCAGCATTTT	CASSKAGRGPNQPQHF
few	TRBV28	-	TRBJ1-2	TGTGCCAGCAGTCCACGGACAGTTTACTTTAGCTATGGCTACACCTTC	CASSPRTVYFSYGYTF
few	TRBV12-3/TRBV12-4	-	TRBJ2-7	TGTGCCAGCAGCCCCCGGGGGTTTTACGAGCAGTACTTC	CASSPRGFYEQYF
-	TRBV6-2/TRBV6-3	-	TRBJ2-7	TGTGCCAGCACAACGTATTCTAGGTCCTACGAGCAGTACTTC	CASTTYSRSYEQYF
-	TRBV13	TRBD1	TRBJ2-5	TGTGCCAGCAGTCTACCCGACAGGGCCGAGACCCAGTACTTC	CASSLPDRAETQYF
many	TRBV4-2	-	TRBJ2-1	TGTGCCAGCAGCCAAGACAGAGGATCCTACAATGAGCAGTTCTTC	CASSQDRGSYNEQFF
few	TRBV20-1	-	TRBJ2-3	TGCAGTGCTAGAGATGGGGGTGGGGGCACAGATACGCAGTATTTT	CSARDGGGGTDTQYF
few	TRBV15	-	TRBJ2-7	TGTGCCACCAGCGGGACCGGGACCTTCGGCGAGCAGTACTTC	CATSGTGTFGEQYF
-	TRBV28	-	TRBJ2-7	TGTGCCAGCAGCCGTCCGGTTTCCTACGAGCAGTACTTC	CASSRPVSYEQYF
few	TRBV12-3/TRBV12-4	TRBD2	TRBJ2-3	TGTGCCAGCACCCCGGGACTAGCTAGCACAGATACGCAGTATTTT	CASTPGLASTDTQYF
-	TRBV5-5	-	TRBJ2-7	TGTGCCAGCAGCTTGGTAGGACAGATCTCCTACGAGCAGTACTTC	CASSLVGQISYEQYF
-	TRBV14	-	TRBJ1-4	TGTGCCAGCAGCCAAGTTGGCAACTCGGCCGAAAAACTGTTTTTT	CASSQVGNSAEKLFF
few	TRBV7-2	-	TRBJ2-4	TGTGCCAGCAGCTTAGGGATCTTTAGCGGCAAAAACATTCAGTACTTC	CASSLGIFSGKNIQYF
-	TRBV5-5	TRBD2	TRBJ2-1	TGTGCCAGCAGCTTTTTCCTAGCGGGGGGGCATCCGTTCTTC	CASSFFLAGGHPFF
-	TRBV12-3/TRBV12-4	-	TRBJ2-4	TGTGCCAGCAGTTTAGCGCGCGGGATTCAGTACTTC	CASSLARGIQYF
few	TRBV3-1	-	TRBJ2-1	TGTGCCAGCAGCCAAGCTTATGAGCAGTTCTTC	CASSQAYEQFF
few	TRBV7-2	TRBD2	TRBJ2-3	TGTGCCAGCAGCTTAGATACGGGGGGGGCCGGCGGAAGCACAGATACGCAGTATTTT	CASSLDTGGAGGSTDTQYF
-	TRBV14	TRBD2	TRBJ2-5	TGTGCCAGCAGCCAAGATAGACTAGCTGGAGAGACCCAGTACTTC	CASSQDRLAGETQYF
few	TRBV3-1	-	TRBJ1-2	TGTGCCAGCAAACCGGGATTTGGGGACCTCTATGGCTACACCTTC	CASKPGFGDLYGYTF
few	TRBV6-6	TRBD2	TRBJ2-1	TGTGCCAGCAGTTACACTAGCGGGATGAGCGATGAGCAGTTCTTC	CASSYTSGMSDEQFF